These 15 T cell receptor beta chains were sequenced from one sample in a study of spatial heterogeneity in lung cancer. MiXCR, run by TCRdb on the 5' RACE reads, gives a single entry per CDR3 protein. The sample records tens of thousands of distinct CDR3 sequences, 6.5% to 8.5% being singletons. Time point reported: sample taken at primary tumor resection. From tumor, nontumor lung or frozen PBMC, whole RNA was taken unsorted for sequencing. The sample consisted of PBMCs, taken at surgery. These receptors were obtained from a female donor with early-stage non-small cell lung cancer.

V is TRBV5-1 and J is TRBJ2-5; D may be TRBD1 or TRBD2 (5 bases each). CDR3 length equals 15 residues. Germline lookup yields CDR1 SGHRS and CDR2 YFSETQ. V lost 0 bases, J lost 5 bases, and 14 bases lay in between. The CDR3 region has the DNA TGCGCCAGCAGCTTGGGTCAGGGAGCGCGGGAGACCCAGTACTTC. This translates into CASSLGQGARETQYF.

This clonotype was seen many times. The gene calls are TRBV28 and TRBJ1-4; D may be TRBD1 (6 bases). Deletions cut 10 bases from V and 0 bases from J, with 15 bases between. The germline gives CDR1 MDHEN, CDR2 SYDVKM. The CDR3 totals 15 residues. The CDR3 DNA follows: TGTGCCACCCTTATGGACAGTGCAACTAATGAAAAACTGTTTTTT. It codes for CATLMDSATNEKLFF.

This clonotype has a count of ten or more. The genes are TRBV20-1 and TRBJ1-5; D is uncertain. Germline V gene lookup returns CDR1 DFQATT and CDR2 SNEGSKA (reference sequence). This CDR3 has 13 amino acids. The germline V and J ends were trimmed by 6 bases and 3 bases, with 12 bases remaining between them. CDR3: CSAQDGVNQPQHF. As DNA, the CDR3 is TGCAGTGCCCAGGACGGGGTCAATCAGCCCCAGCATTTT.

V is TRBV20-1 and J is TRBJ1-1, with a weak D call TRBD1 (6 bases). CDR3 length: 13 residues. V was cut by 4 bases and J by 5 bases, with 14 bases left in between. Germline CDR1 reads DFQATT; CDR2 reads SNEGSKA (reference sequence). The CDR3 loop reads CSAKEGGRTEAFF. CDR3 coding DNA: TGCAGTGCTAAGGAAGGGGGAAGGACTGAAGCTTTCTTT.

This clonotype was recorded a few times. The chain is built from TRBV5-1 and TRBJ1-4; possible D gene TRBD1, 5 bases. CDR1 is SGHRS and CDR2 is YFSETQ in the germline V gene. V lost 5 bases and J 5 bases, leaving 16 bases between the germline ends. CDR3 length: 15 amino acids. The CDR3 sequence: CASSKGEYLNEKLFF. The CDR3 bases are TGCGCCAGCAGTAAAGGGGAATACCTAAATGAAAAACTGTTTTTT.

The V and J genes are TRBV6-2 or TRBV6-3 and TRBJ1-2; perhaps TRBD1 as D (5 bases). Per the germline V gene, CDR1 is MNHEY and CDR2 is SVGEGT. This CDR3 region has 13 residues. V was cut by 4 bases and J by 8 bases, with 14 bases left in between. The CDR3 nucleotides are TGTGCCAGCAGTTCCGACCGGGACTTGGGCTACACCTTC. This codes for CASSSDRDLGYTF.

This clonotype has a handful of counts. The rearrangement uses TRBV4-1 and TRBJ1-1, with unresolved D. V was cut by 0 bases and J by 1 base, with 9 bases left in between. This CDR3 is 15 amino acids long. Germline V lookup: CDR1 MGHRA, CDR2 YSYEKL. CDR3 nucleotide sequence: TGCGCCAGCAGCCAAGATTCCCAGGCGAACACTGAAGCTTTCTTT. The encoded protein is CASSQDSQANTEAFF.

This clonotype has a count of ten or more. The chain is built from TRBV9 and TRBJ1-3, with D uncertain. This CDR3 comprises 15 residues. With 0 bases removed from V and 0 bases from J, the gap between germline ends came to 7 bases. CDR1 is SGDLS and CDR2 is YYNGEE in the germline V gene. The CDR3 region is CASSVGTDSGNTIYF. In DNA, the CDR3 is TGTGCCAGCAGCGTAGGAACCGACTCTGGAAACACCATATATTTT.

This clonotype was seen a handful of times. This chain joins TRBV11-3 and TRBJ2-5, with D perhaps matching TRBD1 (6 bases). The CDR3 is 15 amino acids. Germline loops: CDR1 SGHNT, CDR2 YENEEA. Trimming took 3 bases from V and 4 from J, leaving 15 bases between them. CDR3 nucleotides: TGTGCCAGCAGCTTCATTCAGGGGCAGACAGAGACCCAGTACTTC. It is translated as CASSFIQGQTETQYF.

This clonotype was seen many times. The chain couples TRBV3-1 to TRBJ1-1; D gene uncertain. The CDR3 loop spans 15 amino acids. Germline loops: CDR1 LGHDT, CDR2 YNNKEL (reference sequence). V was cut by 0 bases and J by 0 bases, with 8 bases left in between. CDR3 coding DNA: TGTGCCAGCAGCCAAGAGATCAGACTGAACACTGAAGCTTTCTTT. Translated, it gives CASSQEIRLNTEAFF.

This rearrangement joins TRBV4-3 to TRBJ2-5; no reliable D call. Germline loops: CDR1 LGHNA, CDR2 YSLEER. Trimming took off 4 bases at V and 2 bases at J, with 8 bases between the two ends. CDR3 size: 13 residues. CDR3 sequence reads: CASSLREQETQYF. As DNA, the CDR3 is TGCGCCAGCAGCCTCAGAGAGCAAGAGACCCAGTACTTC.

This clonotype was counted many times. This chain connects TRBV5-4 to TRBJ1-2, with TRBD1 identical over 12 bases. CDR1 and CDR2 (germline): SGHNT, YYREEE (reference sequence). The CDR3 loop spans 17 amino acids. The V segment lost 4 bases and the J segment 2 bases; nucleotides outside the gene matches: 9. The CDR3: CASSPGQGAKSNYGYTF. CDR3 nucleotide sequence: TGTGCCAGCAGCCCGGGACAGGGGGCGAAGTCCAACTATGGCTACACCTTC.

This chain connects TRBV6-5 to TRBJ1-1, with D perhaps matching TRBD1 (5 bases). Germline V gene lookup returns CDR1 MNHEY and CDR2 SVGAGI. Trimming left V 6 bases short and J 11 bases short, with 16 bases between. The CDR3 has 12 amino acids. The CDR3 protein is CASSPWGEGAFF. CDR3 DNA sequence: TGTGCCAGCAGCCCCTGGGGGGAGGGTGCTTTCTTT.

This clonotype has at least ten counts. This rearrangement joins TRBV2 to TRBJ1-1; D might be TRBD1 (5 bases). V was pared by 6 bases and J by 6 bases, with 8 bases between. Germline V gives CDR1 SNHLY, CDR2 FYNNEI. The CDR3 runs to 11 residues. The CDR3 is CASRQVAEAFF. The DNA of the CDR3 is TGTGCCAGCAGACAGGTCGCTGAAGCTTTCTTT.

This clonotype was found many times. The V gene is TRBV7-9, the J gene TRBJ1-3, with no clear D. Trimming shortened V by 4 bases and J by 1 base, and 17 bases separated the two germline ends. Germline V gene sequence: CDR1 SEHNR, CDR2 FQNEAQ (reference sequence). The CDR3 extends over 17 amino acids. In nucleotides, the CDR3 is TGTGCCAGCAGCTCGGCGGCCAGAGGAATTTCTGGAAACACCATATATTTT. Encoded protein: CASSSAARGISGNTIYF.